The 30 T cell receptor beta chains given below trace back to one sample, sequenced in a study of shared clonotypes between healthy human individuals. Sequencing was performed with immunoSEQ multiplex PCR; in TCRdb, only in-frame clones are kept and a portion is missing. The table has hundreds of thousands of clones, 72% seen once. Sequenced material: memory CD4+ T cells sorted from blood. Subset noted: CD45RA-negative fraction. These receptors all come from a woman aged 30 to 39 in good health.

This clone has only one observation. This chain joins TRBV5-6 and TRBJ2-3; D remains unclear. Germline loops: CDR1 SGHDT, CDR2 YYEEEE. The V end was cut by 0 bases, the J end by 14 bases, with 10 bases between. The CDR3 runs to 11 residues. This chain's CDR3 is CASSLENSRYF. CDR3 sequence (DNA): TGTGCCAGCAGCTTGGAGAACTCTCGGTATTTT.

This chain uses TRBV18 with TRBJ1-2; unclear D gene. The V gene lost 2 bases and the J gene lost 8 bases, with 18 bases spanning the gap. CDR1 and CDR2 from the germline V gene are KGHSH and LQKENI. CDR3 length equals 15 residues. The DNA of the CDR3 is TGTGCCAGCTCACCATTGGACGGGGTACCGGAGGGCTACACCTTC. Translated, it gives CASSPLDGVPEGYTF.

The chain links TRBV11-2 to TRBJ2-7, with 13 bases aligning to TRBD2. V lost 5 bases and J lost 4; bases outside the gene matches: 8. Germline CDR1 SGHAT, CDR2 FQNNGV. This CDR3 contains 16 residues. The CDR3 loop reads CASSPKLAGGRYEQYF. The CDR3 nucleotides are TGTGCCAGCAGCCCGAAACTAGCGGGAGGGAGGTACGAGCAGTACTTC.

The chain recombines TRBV12-5 with TRBJ1-4, with 7 bases identical to TRBD1. In germline, CDR1 is LGHNT, CDR2 FRNRAP. Losses at the gene ends were 3 bases for V and 6 bases for J; bases not matched to a gene: 4. The CDR3 covers 14 residues. The CDR3, as DNA: TGTGCTAGTGGTTTCCGGGACAGACATGAAAAACTGTTTTTT. It translates to CASGFRDRHEKLFF. Looking up the rest from reference TRBV12-5 and TRBJ1-4 gives the full variable domain: DARVTQTPRHKVTEMGQEVTMRCQPILGHNTVFWYRQTMMQGLELLAYFRNRAPLDDSGMPKDRFSAEMPDATLATLKIQPSEPRDSAVYFCASGFRDRHEKLFFGSGTQLSVL.

The CDR3 nucleotides are TGTGCCAGCTCACCAGAAGCGCATTACAACTATGGCTACACCTTC. Translated: CASSPEAHYNYGYTF. The rearrangement links TRBV18 to TRBJ1-2, with D uncertain. The CDR3 extends over 15 amino acids. The V end lost 2 bases, the J end lost 2 bases, and 12 bases lay between the germline ends. The germline gives CDR1 KGHSH, CDR2 LQKENI.

The chain combines TRBV18 with TRBJ1-3; no firm D call. Trimming removed 2 bases from V and 4 bases from J, with 12 bases in between. This CDR3 spans 15 amino acids. Germline CDR1 reads KGHSH; CDR2 reads LQKENI. The CDR3 reads CASSPFQEKGNTIYF. The CDR3 region has the DNA TGTGCCAGCTCACCATTCCAGGAGAAAGGAAACACCATATATTTT.

This sequence joins TRBV30 and TRBJ1-2; 11 nucleotides line up with TRBD1. The ends lost 3 bases at V and 6 bases at J; junction bases unmatched: 15. The germline gives CDR1 GTSNPN, CDR2 SVGIG (reference sequence). This CDR3 region has 17 residues. The CDR3 reads CAWSRRTGGAVLHGYTF. DNA of the CDR3: TGTGCCTGGAGCCGAAGGACAGGGGGCGCGGTATTACATGGCTACACCTTC. The whole variable domain, filled in from reference TRBV30 and TRBJ1-2, reads SQTIHQWPATLVQPVGSPLSLECTVEGTSNPNLYWYRQAAGRGLQLLFYSVGIGQISSEVPQNLSASRPQDRQFILSSKKLLLSDSGFYLCAWSRRTGGAVLHGYTFGSGTRLTVV.

J is TRBJ1-5 and V is TRBV2, with D tentatively TRBD1 (6 bases). V lost 4 bases, J lost 3 bases, and 10 bases lay in between. Germline-derived CDR1 and CDR2 are SNHLY and FYNNEI. This CDR3 is built from 14 residues. The CDR3 loop reads CASSVGQFNQPQHF. CDR3 coding DNA: TGTGCCAGCAGTGTTGGACAGTTCAATCAGCCCCAGCATTTT.

The rearrangement links TRBV6-6 to TRBJ2-7; TRBD1 matches 10 bases. CDR1 MNHNY and CDR2 SVGAGI come from the germline V gene (reference sequence). CDR3 size: 12 residues. The junction had 3 bases not matched to a gene; V was cut back by 8 bases and J by 5 bases. CDR3 sequence (DNA): TGTGCCAGCTCGACAGGGGGCAACGAGCAGTACTTC. Protein sequence: CASSTGGNEQYF.

This clone has more than one count but fewer than ten. This rearrangement joins TRBV6-5 to TRBJ2-1, with TRBD2 matching over 10 bases. In germline, CDR1 is MNHEY, CDR2 SVGAGI. The V and J ends lost 6 bases and 9 bases, in that order; junction bases with no gene match: 8. The CDR3 consists of 14 residues. CDR3 loop: CASSVGSGGGEQFF. The CDR3 DNA follows: TGTGCCAGCAGCGTAGGGAGCGGGGGGGGTGAGCAGTTCTTC.

This clone was observed a few times. V is TRBV6-1 and J is TRBJ1-2; TRBD1 matches at 9 bases. This CDR3 has 15 amino acids. CDR1 and CDR2 (germline): MNHNS, SASEGT. V was clipped by 8 bases and J by 5 bases; unmatched bases: 12. The CDR3 DNA reads TGTGCCAGCGAGACCGGGACAGGGAACTTTTATGGCTACACCTTC. Its protein product is CASETGTGNFYGYTF.

The CDR3 loop is CASSPPGRTSYEQYF. The CDR3, as DNA: TGCGCCAGCAGCCCTCCGGGACGGACGTCCTACGAGCAGTACTTC. This chain links TRBV5-1 with TRBJ2-7; tentatively, D is TRBD1 or TRBD2 (5 bases each). V was shortened by 4 bases and J by 1 base, with 15 bases between the two germline ends. Germline CDR1 reads SGHRS; CDR2 reads YFSETQ. The CDR3 is made up of 15 amino acids.

This clone was counted many times. The genes are TRBV19 and TRBJ1-1; D is uncertain. The CDR3 sequence is 15 residues long. Trimming stripped 0 bases from V and 1 base from J, with 9 bases between. The germline CDR1 and CDR2 sequences are LNHDA and SQIVND (reference sequence). The CDR3 coding sequence is TGTGCCAGTAGTATAGACTACAGCCAGAACACTGAAGCTTTCTTT. Amino acid sequence: CASSIDYSQNTEAFF.

The CDR3 DNA is TGTGCCAGCAGTTCAGATACCCTTCTGGGGAACACTGAAGCTTTCTTT. This codes for CASSSDTLLGNTEAFF. The chain uses TRBV6-5 and TRBJ1-1; no definite D call. V was cut by 4 bases and J by 1 base, with 16 bases left in between. Germline CDR1 MNHEY, CDR2 SVGAGI. This CDR3 comprises 16 residues.

The rearrangement links TRBV10-3 to TRBJ2-5; 8 positions match TRBD2. V lost 11 bases and J lost 5; bases outside the gene matches: 7. The V gene's germline CDR1 is ENHRY and CDR2 SYGVKD. This CDR3 contains 12 residues. The CDR3 loop reads CASGTRAETQYF. The CDR3 coding sequence is TGTGCCTCCGGGACTAGAGCGGAGACCCAGTACTTC.

This clone came up a few times. J is TRBJ2-1 and V is TRBV2; 8 positions match TRBD1. The V and J ends lost 0 bases and 14 bases, in that order; junction bases with no gene match: 3. Germline-derived CDR1 and CDR2 are SNHLY and FYNNEI. CDR3 length: 12 amino acids. As DNA, the CDR3 is TGTGCCAGCAGTGAAGCGGCAGGGGGCAAGTTCTTC. Amino acids: CASSEAAGGKFF.

The V and J genes are TRBV19 and TRBJ1-1; tentatively, D is TRBD1 (5 bases). Germline values: CDR1 LNHDA, CDR2 SQIVND (reference sequence). The CDR3 covers 12 residues. V lost 6 bases and J 2 bases, leaving 7 bases between the germline ends. Here the CDR3 reads CASRGQNTEAFF. As DNA, the CDR3 is TGTGCCAGTAGAGGACAAAACACTGAAGCTTTCTTT. The variable domain in full, completed from reference TRBV19 and TRBJ1-1, reads DGGITQSPKYLFRKEGQNVTLSCEQNLNHDAMYWYRQDPGQGLRLIYYSQIVNDFQKGDIAEGYSVSREKKESFPLTVTSAQKNPTAFYLCASRGQNTEAFFGQGTRLTVV.

The chain recombines TRBV7-6 with TRBJ2-5, with D possibly being TRBD1 (6 bases). V gave up 4 bases and J gave up 1 base, with 13 bases separating them. The CDR3 length is 15 residues. From germline, CDR1 is SGHVS and CDR2 FNYEAQ. The CDR3 coding sequence is TGTGCCAGCAGCTCAACCGGGACAAGCCAAGAGACCCAGTACTTC. Protein: CASSSTGTSQETQYF.

This clone was detected once. V and J are TRBV2 and TRBJ2-5; the match to TRBD1 covers 7 bases. After removal of 8 bases from V and 0 bases from J, the junction contained 3 bases not matched to a gene. CDR3 length equals 13 residues. Germline V gene data show CDR1 as SNHLY and CDR2 as FYNNEI. The CDR3 region has the DNA TGTGCCAGCCCTGACAGGGACCAAGAGACCCAGTACTTC. Its translation: CASPDRDQETQYF.

This clone appeared many times. Other nucleotide sequences in the sample specify the same CDR3. This chain uses TRBV28 with TRBJ1-1; a weak D match, TRBD1 (5 bases). The CDR3 length is 13 residues. The germline V gene has CDR1 MDHEN and CDR2 SYDVKM. Trimming stripped 5 bases from V and 7 bases from J, with 14 bases between. The CDR3 reads CASSPPGLFEAFF. The CDR3, as DNA: TGTGCCAGCAGTCCCCCGGGACTGTTTGAAGCTTTCTTT.

The chain recombines TRBV29-1 with TRBJ1-2; 7 bases match TRBD1. The germline gives CDR1 SQVTM, CDR2 ANQGSEA. CDR3 length: 14 residues. V was clipped by 7 bases and J by 8 bases; unmatched bases: 16. Here the CDR3 DNA reads TGCAGCGCCGGGGATGGACAGGCCACTAGGGGCTACACCTTC. Translated, it gives CSAGDGQATRGYTF.

CDR3 DNA sequence: TGTGCCAGCAGCTTAGGACAGGGCTATAACTATGGCTACACCTTC. It yields the protein CASSLGQGYNYGYTF. The rearrangement uses TRBV5-4 and TRBJ1-2, with 8 bases matching TRBD1. This CDR3 spans 15 amino acids. Germline CDR1 is SGHNT and CDR2 is YYREEE (reference sequence). Germline trimming cut 2 bases from V and 1 base from J; bases unmatched to any gene: 4.

This clone was detected only once. The gene calls are TRBV19 and TRBJ1-5; possible D gene TRBD1, 6 bases. The CDR3 is 14 amino acids. Germline CDR1 is LNHDA and CDR2 is SQIVND (reference sequence). Trimming cost V 6 bases and J 2 bases, with 11 bases left between them. CDR3 in DNA: TGTGCCAGTAGCGCAGGGGTTCGCAATCAGCCCCAGCATTTT. Its protein product is CASSAGVRNQPQHF.

The chain has TRBV6-1 and TRBJ2-7; the match to TRBD2 covers 16 bases. The J segment lost 6 bases and the V segment lost 4 bases, leaving 6 bases of the junction unmatched. Looked up from germline, CDR1 is MNHNS and CDR2 is SASEGT. The CDR3 is made up of 16 amino acids. The CDR3 DNA sequence: TGTGCCAGCAGTGTCGGGACTAGCGGGAGGGTAGCCGAGCAGTACTTC. This gives the protein CASSVGTSGRVAEQYF.

The V call is TRBV10-3, the J call TRBJ2-7; D unresolved. V lost 2 bases and J lost 5, with 10 bases in between. The V gene's germline CDR1 is ENHRY and CDR2 SYGVKD. The CDR3 consists of 13 residues. CDR3 amino acids: CAISEEGIDEQYF. The DNA of the CDR3 is TGTGCCATCAGTGAGGAAGGAATTGACGAGCAGTACTTC.

This chain connects TRBV14 to TRBJ2-5; 7 nucleotides match TRBD2. TRBJ2-7 matches the DNA end more closely, so the J call is doubtful. Germline CDR1 is SGHDN and CDR2 is FVKESK. The CDR3 extends over 15 amino acids. The CDR3 here is CASSQTRGKTYEQYF. The CDR3 DNA reads TGTGCCAGCAGCCAAACGCGGGGGAAGACCTACGAGCAGTACTTC.

The V gene is TRBV19, the J gene TRBJ1-5; TRBD1 aligns across 8 bases. The germline V gene has CDR1 LNHDA and CDR2 SQIVND (reference sequence). The CDR3 spans 14 residues. Trimming at V came to 2 bases and at J to 5 bases, leaving 2 bases not matched to a gene. The CDR3 coding sequence is TGTGCCAGTAGTATACAGGGGGCGTATCAGCCCCAGCATTTT. It yields the protein CASSIQGAYQPQHF.

This sequence joins TRBV4-2 and TRBJ2-6; D is possibly TRBD2 (6 bases). V gave up 6 bases and J gave up 4 bases, with 19 bases separating them. The CDR3 consists of 17 residues. CDR1 is LGHNA and CDR2 is YNFKEQ in the germline V gene. The CDR3 DNA sequence: TGTGCCAGCAGTGGACCCTCCGGCGGGGTCGGGGCCAACGTCCTGACTTTC. Its translation: CASSGPSGGVGANVLTF.

V is TRBV6-6 and J is TRBJ2-7, with D tentatively TRBD1 or TRBD2 (5 bases each). V was clipped by 6 bases and J by 7 bases, with 16 bases between them. The germline gives CDR1 MNHNY, CDR2 SVGAGI (reference sequence). The CDR3 consists of 13 residues. In DNA form, the CDR3 reads TGTGCCAGCAGCAGGGACCACTCGGGGGAGCAGTACTTC. This sequence encodes CASSRDHSGEQYF.

The rearrangement links TRBV28 to TRBJ2-1; maybe TRBD2 (5 bases). This CDR3 contains 13 residues. Between the trimmed V and J ends, which lost 6 bases and 4 bases, there was a span of 10 bases. Germline CDR1 MDHEN, CDR2 SYDVKM. The CDR3 sequence: CASRQRSYNEQFF. CDR3 DNA sequence: TGTGCCAGCAGACAGCGGAGTTACAATGAGCAGTTCTTC.